The T cell receptor (beta chain) described here comes from a study of cytomegalovirus exposure and HLA in healthy donors. Sequencing was performed with immunoSEQ multiplex PCR; in TCRdb, only in-frame clones are kept and a portion is missing. This repertoire shows around 150,000 clones, 88% found once; its top ten account for 2.5% to 3.5%. There are 15 residues in the CDR3. CDR1 and CDR2 from the germline V gene are SNHLY and FYNNEI. The V segment lost 5 bases and the J segment 7 bases; nucleotides outside the gene matches: 6. Study-level points and caveats: The finding came from a later analysis; first-cohort TCR clusters tended to co-occur in the 90 to 150 validation repertoires.

Of note for this clone: The antigen is undetermined.

The receptor was isolated from a man aged 18 to 29 in good health and CMV-seronegative. Sequenced input: PBMCs. J is TRBJ1-6 and V is TRBV2, with 9 bases aligning to TRBD1. CDR3 in amino acids: CASSPQGAKNSPLHF. CDR3 sequence (DNA): TGTGCCAGCAGTCCACAGGGGGCAAAAAATTCACCCCTCCACTTT.